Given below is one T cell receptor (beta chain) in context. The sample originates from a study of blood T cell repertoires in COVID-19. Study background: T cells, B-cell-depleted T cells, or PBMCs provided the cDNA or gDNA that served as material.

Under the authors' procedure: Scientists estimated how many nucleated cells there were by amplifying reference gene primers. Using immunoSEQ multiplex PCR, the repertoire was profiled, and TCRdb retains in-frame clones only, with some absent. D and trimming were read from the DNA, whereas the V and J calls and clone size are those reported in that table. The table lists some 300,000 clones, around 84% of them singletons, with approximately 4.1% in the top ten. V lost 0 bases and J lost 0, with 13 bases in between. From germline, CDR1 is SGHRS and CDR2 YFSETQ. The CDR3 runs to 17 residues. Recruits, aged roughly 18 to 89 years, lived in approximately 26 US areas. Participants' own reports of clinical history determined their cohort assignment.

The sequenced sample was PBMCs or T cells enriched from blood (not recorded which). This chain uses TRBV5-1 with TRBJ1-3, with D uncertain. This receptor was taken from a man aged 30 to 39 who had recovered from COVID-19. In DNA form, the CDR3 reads TGCGCCAGCAGCTTGGCCTCTGCTGAGAGCTCTGGAAACACCATATATTTT. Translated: CASSLASAESSGNTIYF.